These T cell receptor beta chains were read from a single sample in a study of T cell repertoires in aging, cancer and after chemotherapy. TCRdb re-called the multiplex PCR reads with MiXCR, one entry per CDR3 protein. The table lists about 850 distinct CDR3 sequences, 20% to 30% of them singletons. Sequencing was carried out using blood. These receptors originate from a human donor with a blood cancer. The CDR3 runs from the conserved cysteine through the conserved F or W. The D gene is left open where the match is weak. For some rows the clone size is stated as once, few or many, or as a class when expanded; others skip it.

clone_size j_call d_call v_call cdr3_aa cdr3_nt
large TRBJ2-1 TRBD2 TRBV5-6 CASSLGTSGRARYNEQFF TGTGCCAGCAGCTTGGGGACTAGCGGGAGGGCGCGTTACAATGAGCAGTTCTTC
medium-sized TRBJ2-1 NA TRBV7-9 CASSPLVNEQFF TGTGCCAGCAGCCCTCTTGTCAATGAGCAGTTCTTC
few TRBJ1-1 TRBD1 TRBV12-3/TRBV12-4 CASSFPTGTYGTEAFF TGTGCCAGCAGTTTCCCGACAGGGACCTATGGCACTGAAGCTTTCTTT
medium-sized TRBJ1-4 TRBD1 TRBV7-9 CASSYRTGLWTNEKLFF TGTGCCAGCAGCTACCGGACAGGGTTGTGGACTAATGAAAAACTGTTTTTT
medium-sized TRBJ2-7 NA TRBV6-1 CASRTLGPRDYEQYF TGTGCCAGCCGAACCTTGGGCCCACGGGACTACGAGCAGTACTTC
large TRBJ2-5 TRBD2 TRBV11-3 CASSLATSGIPLQETQYF TGTGCCAGCAGCTTAGCTACTAGCGGGATCCCCCTCCAAGAGACCCAGTACTTC
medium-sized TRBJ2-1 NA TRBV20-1 CSARDGNEQFF TGCAGTGCTAGAGACGGAAATGAGCAGTTCTTC
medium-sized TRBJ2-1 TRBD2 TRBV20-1 CSASIPLAGKNEQFF TGCAGTGCCTCAATCCCTTTAGCGGGAAAAAATGAGCAGTTCTTC
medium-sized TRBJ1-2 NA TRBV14 CASSQGSMHGYTF TGTGCCAGCAGCCAAGGATCGATGCATGGCTACACCTTC
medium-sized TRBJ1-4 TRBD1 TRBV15 CATSRAMGQGLGPTNEKLFF TGTGCCACCAGCAGAGCGATGGGACAGGGGCTGGGGCCAACTAATGAAAAACTGTTTTTT
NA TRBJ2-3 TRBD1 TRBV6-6 CASSPDRERTDTQYF TGTGCCAGCAGTCCCGACAGGGAAAGGACAGATACGCAGTATTTT
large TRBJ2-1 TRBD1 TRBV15 CATQTGTGRSYNEQFF TGTGCCACGCAGACAGGGACAGGGAGGTCCTACAATGAGCAGTTCTTC
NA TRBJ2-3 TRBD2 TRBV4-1 CASSQGSSGRADTQYF TGCGCCAGCAGCCAAGGCTCTAGCGGGAGGGCCGATACGCAGTATTTT
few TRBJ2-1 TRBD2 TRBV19 CASSPGLVGNEQFF TGTGCCAGTAGCCCGGGACTAGTCGGCAATGAGCAGTTCTTC
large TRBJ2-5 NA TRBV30 CAWSPFLGGETQYF TGTGCCTGGAGTCCGTTTTTAGGGGGGGAGACCCAGTACTTC
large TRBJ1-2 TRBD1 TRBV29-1 CSVEVGTGGYGYTF TGCAGCGTTGAAGTTGGGACAGGGGGCTATGGCTACACCTTC
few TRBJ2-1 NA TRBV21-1 CASSKDSGPPSSYNEQFF TGTGCCAGCAGCAAAGATAGCGGGCCCCCTTCGTCCTACAATGAGCAGTTCTTC
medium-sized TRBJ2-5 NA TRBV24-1 CATSGGRQETQYF TGTGCCACCAGTGGGGGCCGCCAAGAGACCCAGTACTTC
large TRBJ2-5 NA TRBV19 CASSIFRTPGETQYF TGTGCCAGTAGTATTTTCCGGACTCCTGGAGAGACCCAGTACTTC
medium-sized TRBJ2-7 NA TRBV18 CASSGDSTYEQYF TGTGCCAGCTCAGGGGACTCCACCTACGAGCAGTACTTC
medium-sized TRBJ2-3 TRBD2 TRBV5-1 CASSRGDSSTDTQYF TGCGCCAGCAGCCGGGGGGATTCTAGCACAGATACGCAGTATTTT
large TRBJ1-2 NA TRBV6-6 CASSSGANYGYTF TGTGCCAGCAGTTCGGGCGCTAACTATGGCTACACCTTC
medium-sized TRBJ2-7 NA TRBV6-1 CASSGYTSGMASSYEQYF TGTGCCAGCAGTGGATATACGTCTGGTATGGCCAGCTCCTACGAGCAGTACTTC
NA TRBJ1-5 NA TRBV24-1 CATNGTKYVYSNQPQHF TGTGCCACCAACGGGACAAAGTACGTATACAGCAATCAGCCCCAGCATTTT
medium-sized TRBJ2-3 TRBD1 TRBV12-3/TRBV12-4 CASSPDRENTQYF TGTGCCAGCAGCCCGGACAGGGAAAATACGCAGTATTTT